These 21 T cell receptor beta chains share one sample of origin, sequenced in a study of a mutant IDH1 vaccine in newly diagnosed glioma. These receptors are not linked to any known antigen. The time point: week 5, during vaccination. Topical imiquimod was applied with each vaccine dose, which held 300 ug of mutant IDH1 20-mer peptide. Clones were sequenced by immunoSEQ multiplex PCR, and TCRdb holds only the in-frame ones, with some missing. The sample includes some 29,000 clones, 87% of them seen just once. The input for sequencing was peripheral blood mononuclear cells (PBMCs), taken from a glioma patient whose treatment included an IDH1 peptide vaccine. The receptors stem from a woman between 40 and 50 years old with glioma. Some clones in this sample may be carry-over from other donors' samples.

V and J are TRBV15 and TRBJ2-5; D is unclear. CDR1 is LNHNV, CDR2 YYDKDF, per germline (reference sequence). The germline V and J ends were trimmed by 0 bases and 5 bases, with 16 bases remaining between them. The CDR3 loop spans 16 amino acids. In DNA form, the CDR3 reads TGTGCCACCAGCAGAGATGACCCCCTAGACCCGGAGACCCAGTACTTC. Translating it yields CATSRDDPLDPETQYF.

The J gene is TRBJ2-7, the V gene TRBV4-1, with D unresolved. With 0 bases removed from V and 2 bases from J, the gap between germline ends came to 8 bases. The CDR3 runs to 14 residues. Germline values: CDR1 MGHRA, CDR2 YSYEKL. The CDR3 DNA sequence: TGCGCCAGCAGCCAAGACCGGGCAGCCTACGAGCAGTACTTC. Its protein is CASSQDRAAYEQYF.

The V call is TRBV4-2, the J call TRBJ2-7, with 9 nucleotides matching TRBD1. The germline V gene encodes CDR1 LGHNA and CDR2 YNFKEQ. Unmatched junction bases numbered 6, after V lost 4 bases and J lost 5 bases. The CDR3 runs to 14 residues. CDR3 loop: CASSRGTGFDEQYF. DNA for the CDR3: TGTGCCAGCAGCCGAGGGACAGGGTTCGACGAGCAGTACTTC.

Only one count was recorded for this clone. The chain uses TRBV25-1 and TRBJ1-1; 9 nucleotides match TRBD1. Germline CDR1 MGHDK, CDR2 SYGVNS. The CDR3 contains 16 residues. After removal of 3 bases from V and 6 bases from J, the junction contained 11 bases not matched to a gene. CDR3 DNA: TGTGCCAGCAGTGATGAGTCCGACAGGGGGGGCCCTGAAGCTTTCTTT. This codes for CASSDESDRGGPEAFF. Filled out from reference TRBV25-1 and TRBJ1-1, the complete variable domain reads EADIYQTPRYLVIGTGKKITLECSQTMGHDKMYWYQQDPGMELHLIHYSYGVNSTEKGDLSSESTVSRIRTEHFPLTLESARPSHTSQYLCASSDESDRGGPEAFFGQGTRLTVV.

The V and J genes are TRBV15 and TRBJ1-4, with no clear D. Germline V gives CDR1 LNHNV, CDR2 YYDKDF (reference sequence). This CDR3 is 11 amino acids long. The germline V and J ends were trimmed by 0 bases and 10 bases, with 3 bases remaining between them. DNA of the CDR3: TGTGCCACCAGCAGAGATGGAAAACTGTTTTTT. It translates to CATSRDGKLFF.

The chain couples TRBV7-2 to TRBJ2-5, with 7 bases identical to TRBD1. This CDR3 comprises 17 residues. The germline gives CDR1 SGHTA, CDR2 FQGNSA. V lost 0 bases to trimming and J lost 1 base; unmatched junction nucleotides: 8. The CDR3 here is CASSLAPQTGSQETQYF. The CDR3 bases are TGTGCCAGCAGCTTAGCCCCCCAGACAGGGAGCCAAGAGACCCAGTACTTC.

V gene TRBV9 combines with J gene TRBJ2-6, with D hard to call. CDR3 length equals 14 residues. Trimming took 7 bases from V and 0 from J, leaving 8 bases between them. Germline V gene lookup returns CDR1 SGDLS and CDR2 YYNGEE. CDR3 DNA sequence: TGTGCCAGCGGTGCCTACTCTGGGGCCAACGTCCTGACTTTC. Translating it yields CASGAYSGANVLTF.

The genes are TRBV28 and TRBJ2-1; 7 bases map to TRBD1. Trimming removed 6 bases from V and 5 bases from J; junction bases left unmatched: 13. The CDR3 length is 16 residues. The V gene's germline CDR1 is MDHEN and CDR2 SYDVKM. CDR3 sequence reads: CASSLTRDSLNNEQFF. DNA of the CDR3: TGTGCCAGCAGCTTGACCCGGGACAGCCTAAACAATGAGCAGTTCTTC.

The DNA of the CDR3 is TGTGCCAGCAGCCCCAGGACTATTCACACAGATACGCAGTATTTT. It translates to CASSPRTIHTDTQYF. The chain recombines TRBV4-2 with TRBJ2-3; D is possibly TRBD2 (6 bases). V was shortened by 4 bases and J by 2 bases, with 13 bases between the two germline ends. This CDR3 region has 15 residues. Looked up from germline, CDR1 is LGHNA and CDR2 is YNFKEQ.

The chain has TRBV9 and TRBJ2-1; D possibly corresponds to TRBD2 (6 bases). V was trimmed by 3 bases and J by 9 bases, leaving 10 bases between them. The CDR3 is 12 amino acids. Germline loops: CDR1 SGDLS, CDR2 YYNGEE. The CDR3 loop is CASSGPGLEQFF. As DNA, the CDR3 is TGTGCCAGCAGCGGGCCGGGACTTGAGCAGTTCTTC.

The J gene is TRBJ1-2, the V gene TRBV7-9, with D possibly TRBD1 on 5 matching bases. The V gene lost 5 bases and the J gene lost 7 bases, with 11 bases spanning the gap. This CDR3 contains 12 residues. The germline V gene encodes CDR1 SEHNR and CDR2 FQNEAQ (reference sequence). CDR3 loop: CASSLRGSGYTF. For the CDR3, the DNA is TGTGCCAGCAGCCTCCGGGGGTCTGGCTACACCTTC. Supplemented by reference TRBV7-9 and TRBJ1-2, the full variable domain reads DTGVSQNPRHKITKRGQNVTFRCDPISEHNRLYWYRQTLGQGPEFLTYFQNEAQLEKSRLLSDRFSAERPKGSFSTLEIQRTEQGDSAMYLCASSLRGSGYTFGSGTRLTVV.

The chain is built from TRBV5-4 and TRBJ2-1; weak D call: TRBD2 (6 bases). CDR3 length: 18 residues. Trimming removed 4 bases from V and 0 bases from J, with 20 bases in between. Germline loops: CDR1 SGHNT, CDR2 YYREEE (reference sequence). The DNA of the CDR3 is TGTGCCAGCAGCCCCCGGTCCGGGGGTCCCAGCTCCTACAATGAGCAGTTCTTC. Translated, it gives CASSPRSGGPSSYNEQFF. The whole variable domain, filled in from reference TRBV5-4 and TRBJ2-1, reads ETGVTQSPTHLIKTRGQQVTLRCSSQSGHNTVSWYQQALGQGPQFIFQYYREEENGRGNFPPRFSGLQFPNYSSELNVNALELDDSALYLCASSPRSGGPSSYNEQFFGPGTRLTVL.

The chain couples TRBV7-9 to TRBJ1-1; D possibly corresponds to TRBD1 (6 bases). Germline CDR1 is SEHNR and CDR2 is FQNEAQ (reference sequence). Trimming removed 8 bases at V and 2 bases at J, with 18 bases between. The CDR3 totals 15 residues. The CDR3 nucleotides are TGTGCCAGCTCACAGGGATCGGGGTCTAACACTGAAGCTTTCTTT. Translated: CASSQGSGSNTEAFF.

This clone showed up just once. The chain joins TRBV28 to TRBJ2-7, with D perhaps being TRBD1 or TRBD2 (5 bases each). The V gene lost 6 bases and the J gene lost 4 bases, with 25 bases spanning the gap. CDR1 is MDHEN and CDR2 is SYDVKM in the germline V gene. The CDR3 has 17 residues. CDR3 sequence: CASSPERVGVGVYEQYF. Here the CDR3 DNA reads TGTGCCAGCAGCCCCGAACGTGTGGGGGTCGGGGTATACGAGCAGTACTTC. The variable domain in full, completed from reference TRBV28 and TRBJ2-7, reads DVKVTQSSRYLVKRTGEKVFLECVQDMDHENMFWYRQDPGLGLRLIYFSYDVKMKEKGDIPEGYSVSREKKERFSLILESASTNQTSMYLCASSPERVGVGVYEQYFGPGTRLTVT.

The rearrangement links TRBV7-2 to TRBJ2-4; D is possibly TRBD2 (6 bases). This CDR3 region has 12 residues. The germline V gene has CDR1 SGHTA and CDR2 FQGNSA. The ends were cut back, 4 bases at V and 8 bases at J, with 9 bases in the middle. For the CDR3, the DNA is TGTGCCAGCAGCTCCGGAGGGGACATTCAGTACTTC. It is translated as CASSSGGDIQYF. The whole variable domain, filled in from reference TRBV7-2 and TRBJ2-4, reads GAGVSQSPSNKVTEKGKDVELRCDPISGHTALYWYRQSLGQGLEFLIYFQGNSAPDKSGLPSDRFSAERTGGSVSTLTIQRTQQEDSAVYLCASSSGGDIQYFGAGTRLSVL.

In DNA, the CDR3 is TGTGCCAGCAGCTTAGCCCCCCTTAGCGGGGGGGGGACAGATACGCAGTATTTT. Translated, it gives CASSLAPLSGGGTDTQYF. The V and J genes are TRBV7-2 and TRBJ2-3; 11 bases fit TRBD2. Trimming cost V 0 bases and J 3 bases; bases outside gene matches: 8. Germline V CDR1 and CDR2: SGHTA, FQGNSA. The CDR3 has 18 amino acids.

Details on this clone: One junction end does not reproduce the germline sequence, and a read error may be involved. The genes are TRBV7-7 and TRBJ2-7; 9 bases line up with TRBD2. The CDR3 contains 18 residues. CDR1 is SSHAT, CDR2 FNYEAQ, per germline (reference sequence). CDR3 in amino acids: CASSLAGLAGKVSYEQYF. CDR3 nucleotides: TGTGCTAGCAGCTTAGCGGGGCTAGCGGGGAAGGTATCCTACGAGCAGTACTTC.

The chain joins TRBV6-5 to TRBJ2-7; no clear D gene. V was shortened by 6 bases and J by 3 bases, with 15 bases between the two germline ends. CDR3 length: 14 residues. The germline V gene has CDR1 MNHEY and CDR2 SVGAGI. The chain's CDR3 is CASRFKRDGYEQYF. The DNA for the CDR3 is TGTGCCAGCAGATTTAAAAGGGATGGCTACGAGCAGTACTTC.

The chain carries TRBV11-2 and TRBJ2-1, with unresolved D. Germline V lookup: CDR1 SGHAT, CDR2 FQNNGV. V dropped 3 bases and J dropped 1 base, with 4 bases sitting between them. The CDR3 is 13 amino acids. In DNA, the CDR3 is TGTGCCAGCAGCTTTAGGTCCTACAATGAGCAGTTCTTC. It yields the protein CASSFRSYNEQFF. Using reference TRBV11-2 and TRBJ2-1 for the parts outside the CDR3, the full variable domain is EAGVAQSPRYKIIEKRQSVAFWCNPISGHATLYWYQQILGQGPKLLIQFQNNGVVDDSQLPKDRFSAERLKGVDSTLKIQPAKLEDSAVYLCASSFRSYNEQFFGPGTRLTVL.

The chain links TRBV5-4 to TRBJ2-3, with TRBD2 matching 12 bases. This CDR3 spans 16 amino acids. The junction had 5 bases not matched to a gene; V was cut back by 0 bases and J by 6 bases. CDR1 SGHNT and CDR2 YYREEE come from the germline V gene (reference sequence). CDR3 amino acids: CASSLELAGGMDTQYF. The CDR3 region has the DNA TGTGCCAGCAGCTTGGAGCTAGCGGGGGGGATGGATACGCAGTATTTT.

The rearrangement joins TRBV10-3 to TRBJ1-6; D is uncertain. From germline, CDR1 is ENHRY and CDR2 SYGVKD. The CDR3 consists of 16 residues. With 0 bases removed from V and 0 bases from J, the gap between germline ends came to 6 bases. The CDR3 here is CAISESGSSYNSPLHF. The CDR3 DNA is TGTGCCATCAGTGAGTCGGGGAGCTCCTATAATTCACCCCTCCACTTT.